The 24 T cell receptor beta chains below all came from one sample that was sequenced in a study of blood T cell repertoires in COVID-19. Data came from immunoSEQ multiplex PCR; TCRdb stores just in-frame clones and leaves some out. The sample carries 130,000 or so clones, around nine tenths recorded once. The specimen was peripheral blood. All receptors come from a man in his 70s with active COVID-19.

The rearrangement links TRBV19 to TRBJ2-3; 11 bases match TRBD2. Germline assignment: CDR1 LNHDA and CDR2 SQIVND (reference sequence). Trimming removed 4 bases from V and 6 bases from J; junction bases left unmatched: 6. This CDR3 has 15 residues. CDR3 region: CASSTGGLAGDTQYF. The DNA of the CDR3 is TGTGCCAGTAGTACCGGCGGACTAGCGGGCGATACGCAGTATTTT. The full variable domain, completed using reference TRBV19 and TRBJ2-3, is DGGITQSPKYLFRKEGQNVTLSCEQNLNHDAMYWYRQDPGQGLRLIYYSQIVNDFQKGDIAEGYSVSREKKESFPLTVTSAQKNPTAFYLCASSTGGLAGDTQYFGPGTRLTVL.

The V gene is TRBV7-9, the J gene TRBJ2-2; maybe TRBD2 (7 bases). The CDR3 sequence is 17 residues long. The V end lost 8 bases, the J end lost 5 bases, and 24 bases lay between the germline ends. Germline V gene lookup returns CDR1 SEHNR and CDR2 FQNEAQ (reference sequence). CDR3 nucleotide sequence: TGTGCCAGCGCCTTCCGGGGGGCAGGGCGAAAAACCGGGGAGCTGTTTTTT. Amino acids: CASAFRGAGRKTGELFF.

The genes are TRBV5-4 and TRBJ2-1; TRBD2 is a possible D gene (6 bases). Per the germline V gene, CDR1 is SGHNT and CDR2 is YYREEE (reference sequence). The V end lost 4 bases, the J end lost 3 bases, and 20 bases lay between the germline ends. The CDR3 is 17 residues long. As DNA, the CDR3 is TGTGCCAGCAGCCCCCCACCGTGGCGGGATGACTACAATGAGCAGTTCTTC. Its translation: CASSPPPWRDDYNEQFF.

The genes are TRBV7-9 and TRBJ2-5; 7 bases are shared with TRBD2. The CDR3 is made up of 14 amino acids. Germline assignment: CDR1 SEHNR and CDR2 FQNEAQ (reference sequence). Trimming took 4 bases from V and 4 from J; bases not matched to a gene: 6. CDR3: CASSSNREAETQYF. In DNA, the CDR3 is TGTGCCAGCAGCTCAAACCGGGAGGCAGAGACCCAGTACTTC.

The chain recombines TRBV12-3 or TRBV12-4 with TRBJ1-1; D is unresolved. The CDR3 runs 13 residues. V was shortened by 3 bases and J by 5 bases, with 10 bases between the two germline ends. CDR3 nucleotide sequence: TGTGCCAGCAGTTTGCTTTGGGAGACTGAAGCTTTCTTT. It codes for CASSLLWETEAFF.

This clone has only one observation. The V gene is TRBV5-4, the J gene TRBJ2-5; TRBD1 matches at 10 bases. CDR1 and CDR2 from the germline V gene are SGHNT and YYREEE (reference sequence). V shed 3 bases, J shed 4 bases, and the junction held 9 bases outside the gene matches. This CDR3 is built from 16 residues. DNA of the CDR3: TGTGCCAGCAGCTATGAGGGACAGGGGAAGAGAGAGACCCAGTACTTC. Protein sequence: CASSYEGQGKRETQYF. Full variable domain (outside the CDR3, taken from reference TRBV5-4 and TRBJ2-5): ETGVTQSPTHLIKTRGQQVTLRCSSQSGHNTVSWYQQALGQGPQFIFQYYREEENGRGNFPPRFSGLQFPNYSSELNVNALELDDSALYLCASSYEGQGKRETQYFGPGTRLLVL.

The chain uses TRBV19 and TRBJ1-1; 7 bases are shared with TRBD1. Germline V gene data show CDR1 as LNHDA and CDR2 as SQIVND (reference sequence). The CDR3 is 15 amino acids. The trim removed 3 bases at V and 1 base at J, leaving 5 bases unmatched. The CDR3: CASSILGTANTEAFF. CDR3 coding DNA: TGTGCCAGTAGTATCCTCGGGACAGCGAACACTGAAGCTTTCTTT.

This clone has only one observation. The CDR3 is CASSPGTVNEKLFF. For the CDR3, the DNA is TGTGCCAGCAGCCCCGGGACAGTGAATGAAAAACTGTTTTTT. V gene TRBV9 combines with J gene TRBJ1-4; 7 nucleotides agree with TRBD1. Trimming at V came to 4 bases and at J to 5 bases, leaving 5 bases not matched to a gene. This CDR3 has 14 amino acids. Germline CDR1 SGDLS, CDR2 YYNGEE.

V usage is TRBV30 and J usage is TRBJ1-2; unclear D gene. V was clipped by 1 base and J by 4 bases, with 13 bases between them. Germline values: CDR1 GTSNPN, CDR2 SVGIG (reference sequence). The CDR3 spans 14 residues. In DNA, the CDR3 is TGTGCCTGGAGTGATGAAGAGTCGCTCTATGGCTACACCTTC. Its protein product is CAWSDEESLYGYTF. Together with reference TRBV30 and TRBJ1-2, the CDR3 gives the full variable domain: SQTIHQWPATLVQPVGSPLSLECTVEGTSNPNLYWYRQAAGRGLQLLFYSVGIGQISSEVPQNLSASRPQDRQFILSSKKLLLSDSGFYLCAWSDEESLYGYTFGSGTRLTVV.

V and J are TRBV4-1 and TRBJ2-5; a possible D gene is TRBD1 (5 bases). Germline V gene data show CDR1 as MGHRA and CDR2 as YSYEKL. V lost 1 base and J 2 bases, leaving 14 bases between the germline ends. The CDR3 covers 16 residues. The CDR3 is CASSQVSVRAQETQYF. The CDR3 DNA sequence: TGCGCCAGCAGCCAAGTTTCTGTCAGGGCTCAAGAGACCCAGTACTTC.

This clone has a single count. The V call is TRBV19, the J call TRBJ1-1; D not certain. Trimming pared 3 bases from V and 1 base from J, leaving 21 bases between. Germline V gene sequence: CDR1 LNHDA, CDR2 SQIVND (reference sequence). CDR3 length: 18 residues. The CDR3 DNA reads TGTGCCAGTAGTATCGGCTTGCGGCGGCAGCTGCCGAACACTGAAGCTTTCTTT. It is translated as CASSIGLRRQLPNTEAFF.

Written as DNA, the CDR3 is TGCAGCGTTGTGGGAAGCGGGGGAGGCTACACCTTC. Translating gives CSVVGSGGGYTF. The rearrangement joins TRBV29-1 to TRBJ1-2, with D maybe TRBD1 (5 bases). The CDR3 totals 12 residues. The V gene lost 4 bases and the J gene lost 8 bases, with 14 bases spanning the gap. The germline V gene has CDR1 SQVTM and CDR2 ANQGSEA.

The chain has TRBV5-1 and TRBJ2-5; 8 bases are a match to TRBD2. Trimming cost V 4 bases and J 0 bases; bases outside gene matches: 5. The germline V gene has CDR1 SGHRS and CDR2 YFSETQ. The CDR3 totals 15 residues. CDR3 DNA: TGCGCCAGCAGCCTGCCACTAGCGGACCAAGAGACCCAGTACTTC. Protein sequence: CASSLPLADQETQYF.

The chain joins TRBV11-2 to TRBJ2-5; 7 bases are shared with TRBD2. After removal of 5 bases from V and 5 bases from J, the junction contained 11 bases not matched to a gene. The germline V gene encodes CDR1 SGHAT and CDR2 FQNNGV. The CDR3 is 15 amino acids. The DNA of the CDR3 is TGTGCCAGCAGCCCTCTGGGCGGGAGCGGGGAGACCCAGTACTTC. It yields the protein CASSPLGGSGETQYF.

The chain carries TRBV28 and TRBJ2-5, with no clear D. V shed 1 base and J shed 2 bases, with 5 bases lying between them. Per the germline V gene, CDR1 is MDHEN and CDR2 is SYDVKM. CDR3 size: 13 residues. CDR3 amino acids: CASSLLQQETQYF. CDR3 bases: TGTGCCAGCAGTTTATTGCAGCAAGAGACCCAGTACTTC.

The chain joins TRBV15 to TRBJ2-7; tentative D call: TRBD2 (5 bases). The germline V gene encodes CDR1 LNHNV and CDR2 YYDKDF (reference sequence). CDR3 length equals 15 residues. V dropped 1 base and J dropped 6 bases, with 16 bases sitting between them. The CDR3 region is CATSRAGKNEGEQYF. CDR3 DNA sequence: TGTGCCACCAGCAGAGCCGGGAAAAACGAAGGCGAGCAGTACTTC. Together with reference TRBV15 and TRBJ2-7, the CDR3 gives the full variable domain: DAMVIQNPRYQVTQFGKPVTLSCSQTLNHNVMYWYQQKSSQAPKLLFHYYDKDFNNEADTPDNFQSRRPNTSFCFLDIRSPGLGDTAMYLCATSRAGKNEGEQYFGPGTRLTVT.

This clone was seen a single time. J is TRBJ2-5 and V is TRBV29-1; no firm D call. This CDR3 spans 12 amino acids. Germline CDR1 and CDR2: SQVTM and ANQGSEA. V was trimmed by 5 bases and J by 0 bases, leaving 7 bases between them. In DNA form, the CDR3 reads TGCAGCGTTTTTGACAACCAAGAGACCCAGTACTTC. Translated, it gives CSVFDNQETQYF.

The V and J genes are TRBV7-9 and TRBJ2-7; TRBD1 matches at 7 bases. Germline CDR1 reads SEHNR; CDR2 reads FQNEAQ (reference sequence). J was trimmed by 3 bases and V by 4 bases; bases with no gene match: 12. The CDR3 contains 16 residues. The CDR3 DNA sequence: TGTGCCAGCAGCTCCCGGACAGGCCTCGGGGTCTACGAGCAGTACTTC. It yields the protein CASSSRTGLGVYEQYF.

Only a few counts were recorded for this clone. This CDR3 reads CATSRDQDFSHEQFF. The CDR3, as DNA: TGTGCCACCAGCAGAGATCAGGACTTCTCTCATGAGCAGTTCTTC. V usage is TRBV15 and J usage is TRBJ2-1; perhaps TRBD2 as D (5 bases). Germline loops: CDR1 LNHNV, CDR2 YYDKDF (reference sequence). Trimming cost V 0 bases and J 8 bases, with 14 bases left between them. The CDR3 totals 15 residues.

CDR3: CASSERYPLAGTTDTQYF. The DNA of the CDR3 is TGTGCCAGCAGTGAACGCTACCCCCTAGCGGGGACTACAGATACGCAGTATTTT. The chain is built from TRBV6-1 and TRBJ2-3; 9 bases are shared with TRBD2. The V and J ends lost 2 bases and 3 bases, in that order; junction bases with no gene match: 12. The CDR3 contains 18 residues. Germline V gene data show CDR1 as MNHNS and CDR2 as SASEGT.

The chain is built from TRBV2 and TRBJ2-1, with D unclear. CDR1 and CDR2 from the germline V gene are SNHLY and FYNNEI. The CDR3 spans 16 residues. Trimming stripped 6 bases from V and 4 bases from J, with 19 bases between. The CDR3 protein is CASSPWQVSGYNEQFF. CDR3 coding DNA: TGTGCCAGCAGCCCCTGGCAGGTTAGTGGGTACAATGAGCAGTTCTTC.

The J gene is TRBJ2-2, the V gene TRBV7-9, with 7 bases identical to TRBD2. V gave up 1 base and J gave up 8 bases; unmatched junction bases: 7. The CDR3 spans 15 residues. Per germline, CDR1 SEHNR and CDR2 FQNEAQ (reference sequence). The CDR3 bases are TGTGCCAGCAGCTTAGATCGGGGGGTCCTAGGGGAGCTGTTTTTT. Translated: CASSLDRGVLGELFF.

This clone was counted between two and nine times. The V call is TRBV19, the J call TRBJ2-5; 11 nucleotides match TRBD2. This CDR3 comprises 15 residues. In germline, CDR1 is LNHDA, CDR2 SQIVND (reference sequence). With V trimmed by 4 bases and J by 5 bases, 6 bases remained unmatched. CDR3 DNA: TGTGCCAGTAGTAGACTGGGACTAGCGGCCGAGACCCAGTACTTC. Protein: CASSRLGLAAETQYF.

The J gene is TRBJ1-5, the V gene TRBV18; unclear D gene. The CDR3 sequence is 15 residues long. Germline V CDR1 and CDR2: KGHSH, LQKENI. V was trimmed by 2 bases and J by 4 bases, leaving 12 bases between them. The CDR3 nucleotides are TGTGCCAGCTCACCAGTTGGGCAGCTTAATCAGCCCCAGCATTTT. Translating it yields CASSPVGQLNQPQHF.